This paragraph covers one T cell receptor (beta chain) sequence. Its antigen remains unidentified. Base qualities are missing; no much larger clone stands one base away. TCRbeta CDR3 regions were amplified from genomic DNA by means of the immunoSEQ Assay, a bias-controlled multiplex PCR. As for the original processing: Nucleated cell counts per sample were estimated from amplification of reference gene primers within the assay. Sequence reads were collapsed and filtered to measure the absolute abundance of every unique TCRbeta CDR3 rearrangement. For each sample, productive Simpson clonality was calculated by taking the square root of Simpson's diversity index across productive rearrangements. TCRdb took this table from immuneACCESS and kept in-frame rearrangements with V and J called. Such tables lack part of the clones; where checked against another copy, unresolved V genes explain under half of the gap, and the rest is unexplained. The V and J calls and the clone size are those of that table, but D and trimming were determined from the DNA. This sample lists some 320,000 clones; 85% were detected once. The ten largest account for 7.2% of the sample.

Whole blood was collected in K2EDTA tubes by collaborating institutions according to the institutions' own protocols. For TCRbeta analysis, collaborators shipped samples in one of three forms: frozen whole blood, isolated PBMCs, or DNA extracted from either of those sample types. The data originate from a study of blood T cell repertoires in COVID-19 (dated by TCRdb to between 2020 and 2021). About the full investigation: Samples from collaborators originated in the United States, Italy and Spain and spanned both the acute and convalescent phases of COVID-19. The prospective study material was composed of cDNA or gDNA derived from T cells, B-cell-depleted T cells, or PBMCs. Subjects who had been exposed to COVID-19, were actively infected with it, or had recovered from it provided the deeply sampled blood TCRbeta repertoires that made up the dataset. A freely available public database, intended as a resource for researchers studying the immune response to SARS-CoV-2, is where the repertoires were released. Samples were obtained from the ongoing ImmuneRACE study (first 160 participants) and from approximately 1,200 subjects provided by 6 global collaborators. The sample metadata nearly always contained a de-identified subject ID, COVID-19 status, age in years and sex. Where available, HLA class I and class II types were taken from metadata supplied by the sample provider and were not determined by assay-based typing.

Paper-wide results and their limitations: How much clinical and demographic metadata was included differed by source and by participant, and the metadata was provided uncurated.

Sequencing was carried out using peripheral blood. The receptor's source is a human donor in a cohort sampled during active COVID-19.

The DNA sequence is as follows: TGTGCCAGTAGGGCGGACACCCGCGACTACGAGCAGTACTTC. Its protein is CASRADTRDYEQYF. The chain links TRBV19 with TRBJ2-7; tentative D gene TRBD1, with 5 bases matching. From its cysteine to its phenylalanine, the CDR3 spans 14 amino acids. Left in the record is the CDR3 DNA by itself, 42 bases read in frame from the first base. At the junction V is shortened by 6 bases and J by 3 bases, with 15 bases in between. Taken from the germline V gene (reference sequence), the CDR1 and CDR2 loops are LNHDA and SQIVND.